The clone carrying this T cell receptor beta chain has just a few counts. The antigen is not known. The authors produced TCR alpha and TCR beta cDNA libraries with sample barcodes and UMIs by 5'RACE using constant-segment primers. Each CDR3 protein is one row after TCRdb ran MiXCR on the 5' RACE reads. The sample lists under 600,000 distinct CDR3 sequences; 20% to 25% were seen once. The data were obtained in a study of T-cell memory formation after mild COVID-19. Study-level results: CM and EM subsets held most contracting CD4+ clones; EMRA held CD8+ ones. Contracting clones from day 15 to 85 had balanced CD4/CD8; later expanders favoured CD4+. Within pre-infection memory, some responding clones were found, suggesting cross-reactive memory joined.

This CDR3 spans 13 amino acids. Per the germline V gene, CDR1 is SQVTM and CDR2 is ANQGSEA. V gave up 1 base and J gave up 7 bases, with 13 bases separating them. V is TRBV29-1 and J is TRBJ1-1; no definite D call. This receptor was identified in an adult woman who had mild COVID-19 (a few samples of this study predate the infection). Cell type and time point are not known. Sequencing used PBMCs or a T cell subset sorted from them (not recorded which). CDR3 coding DNA: TGCAGCGTTGAAGGGAGACACCTAGGTGAAGCTTTCTTT. Amino acid sequence: CSVEGRHLGEAFF.